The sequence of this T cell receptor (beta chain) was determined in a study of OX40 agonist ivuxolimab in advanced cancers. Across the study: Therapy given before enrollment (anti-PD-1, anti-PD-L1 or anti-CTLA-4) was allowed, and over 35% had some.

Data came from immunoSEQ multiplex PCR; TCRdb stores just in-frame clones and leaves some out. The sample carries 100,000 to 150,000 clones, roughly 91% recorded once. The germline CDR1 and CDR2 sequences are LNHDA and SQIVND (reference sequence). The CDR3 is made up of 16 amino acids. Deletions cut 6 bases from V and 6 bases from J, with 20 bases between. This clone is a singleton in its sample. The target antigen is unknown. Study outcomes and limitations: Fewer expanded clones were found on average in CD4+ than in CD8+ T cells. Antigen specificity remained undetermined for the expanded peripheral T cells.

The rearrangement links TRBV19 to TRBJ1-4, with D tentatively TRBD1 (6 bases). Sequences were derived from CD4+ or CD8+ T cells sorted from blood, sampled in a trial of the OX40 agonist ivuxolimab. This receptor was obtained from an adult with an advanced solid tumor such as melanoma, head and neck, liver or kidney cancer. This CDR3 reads CASRQTEGGIDEKLFF. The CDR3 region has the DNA TGTGCCAGTAGACAAACCGAAGGGGGGATTGATGAAAAACTGTTTTTT.